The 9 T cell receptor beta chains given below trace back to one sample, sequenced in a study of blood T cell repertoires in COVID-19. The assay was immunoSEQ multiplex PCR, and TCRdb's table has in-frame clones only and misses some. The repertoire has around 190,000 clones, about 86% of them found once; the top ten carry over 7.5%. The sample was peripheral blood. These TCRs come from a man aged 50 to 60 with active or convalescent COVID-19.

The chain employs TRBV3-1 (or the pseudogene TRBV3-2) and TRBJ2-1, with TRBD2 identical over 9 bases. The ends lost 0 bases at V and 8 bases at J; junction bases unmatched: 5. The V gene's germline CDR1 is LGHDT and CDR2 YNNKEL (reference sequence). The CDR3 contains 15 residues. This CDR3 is CASSQDATSGHEQFF. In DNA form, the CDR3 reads TGTGCCAGCAGCCAAGACGCGACTAGCGGCCATGAGCAGTTCTTC.

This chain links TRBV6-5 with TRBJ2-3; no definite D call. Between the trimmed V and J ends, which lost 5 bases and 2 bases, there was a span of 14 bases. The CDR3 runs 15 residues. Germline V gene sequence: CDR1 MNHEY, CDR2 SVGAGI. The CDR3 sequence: CASSPTRVDTDTQYF. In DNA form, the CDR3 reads TGTGCCAGCAGTCCCACCCGGGTAGACACAGATACGCAGTATTTT.

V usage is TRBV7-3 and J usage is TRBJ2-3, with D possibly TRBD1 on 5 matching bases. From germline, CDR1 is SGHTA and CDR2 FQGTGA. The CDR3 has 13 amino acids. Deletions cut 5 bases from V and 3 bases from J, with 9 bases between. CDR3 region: CASSAGFTDTQYF. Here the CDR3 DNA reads TGTGCCAGCAGCGCAGGGTTTACAGATACGCAGTATTTT. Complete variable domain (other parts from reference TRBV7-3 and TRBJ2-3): GAGVSQTPSNKVTEKGKYVELRCDPISGHTALYWYRQSLGQGPEFLIYFQGTGAADDSGLPNDRFFAVRPEGSVSTLKIQRTERGDSAVYLCASSAGFTDTQYFGPGTRLTVL.

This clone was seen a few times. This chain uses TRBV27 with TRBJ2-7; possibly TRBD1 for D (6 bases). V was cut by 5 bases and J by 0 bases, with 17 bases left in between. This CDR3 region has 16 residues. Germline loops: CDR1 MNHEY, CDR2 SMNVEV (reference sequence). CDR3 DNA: TGTGCCAGCAGTCCCCTAGGGGGACCCAACTCCTACGAGCAGTACTTC. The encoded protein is CASSPLGGPNSYEQYF.

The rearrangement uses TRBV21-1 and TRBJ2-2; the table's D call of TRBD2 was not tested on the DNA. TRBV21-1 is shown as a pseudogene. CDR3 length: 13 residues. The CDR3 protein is CASNRLGAGELFF. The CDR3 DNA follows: TGTGCCAGCAATAGGCTCGGAGCCGGGGAGCTGTTTTTT.

The CDR3 is CASSLGTEQFF. The CDR3 DNA follows: TGTGCCAGCAGTTTAGGGACAGAGCAGTTCTTC. This chain links TRBV12-3 or TRBV12-4 with TRBJ2-1, with D tentatively TRBD1 (5 bases). V lost 1 base and J lost 10, with 5 bases in between. This CDR3 is built from 11 residues.

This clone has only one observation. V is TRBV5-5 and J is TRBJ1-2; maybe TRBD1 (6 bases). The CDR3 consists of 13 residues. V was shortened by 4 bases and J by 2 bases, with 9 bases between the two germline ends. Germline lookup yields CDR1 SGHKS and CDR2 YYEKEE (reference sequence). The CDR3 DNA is TGTGCCAGCAGCCCGCAGGGGAACTATGGCTACACCTTC. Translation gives CASSPQGNYGYTF.

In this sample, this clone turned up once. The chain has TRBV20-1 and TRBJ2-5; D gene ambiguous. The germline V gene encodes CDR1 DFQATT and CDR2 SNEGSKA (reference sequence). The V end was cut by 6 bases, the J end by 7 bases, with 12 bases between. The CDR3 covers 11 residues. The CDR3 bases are TGCAGTGCGTTAGCCTCCGGGACCCAGTACTTC. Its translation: CSALASGTQYF.

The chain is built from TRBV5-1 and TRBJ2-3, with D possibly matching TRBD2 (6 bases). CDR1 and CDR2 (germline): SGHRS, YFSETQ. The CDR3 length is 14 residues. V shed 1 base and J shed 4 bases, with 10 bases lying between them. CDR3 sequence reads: CASSLHPGADTQYF. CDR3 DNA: TGCGCCAGCAGCTTGCACCCGGGGGCAGATACGCAGTATTTT.